This T cell receptor (beta chain) was identified during a study of CD8+CD57+ T cells in acquired aplastic anemia. Study in general: Sorted CD4+ plus CD8+ cells gave DNA averaging approximately 2.9 ug. CD4+ cell libraries from healthy donors averaged around 9.8 million reads. Findings and caveats of the study: Some 28 sequences, all CD8+ CDR3, were shared between patients and controls. No significant difference in CD8+ Simpson's diversity was found between patients and controls.

V was pared by 4 bases and J by 2 bases, with 6 bases of the junction left unmatched. Germline loops: CDR1 WNHNN, CDR2 SYGVQD (reference sequence). This CDR3 contains 15 residues. This clonotype was counted a few times. Its antigen is undetermined. Genomic DNA templated the TCR beta VDJ and CDR3 profiling. TCRdb recomputed calls from the reads with MiXCR, one row per CDR3 protein. The table shows roughly 86,000 distinct CDR3 sequences, with more than 40% occurring only once. Sequenced input: sorted CD4+, CD8+, or CD8+CD57+ T cells (not recorded which) from PBMCs. The clonotype originates from a human donor in good health, serving as a control. The V gene is TRBV10-1, the J gene TRBJ2-3; 7 nucleotides line up with TRBD1. CDR3 sequence: CASSGQGWATDTQYF. DNA for the CDR3: TGCGCCAGCAGTGGACAGGGATGGGCCACAGATACGCAGTATTTT.